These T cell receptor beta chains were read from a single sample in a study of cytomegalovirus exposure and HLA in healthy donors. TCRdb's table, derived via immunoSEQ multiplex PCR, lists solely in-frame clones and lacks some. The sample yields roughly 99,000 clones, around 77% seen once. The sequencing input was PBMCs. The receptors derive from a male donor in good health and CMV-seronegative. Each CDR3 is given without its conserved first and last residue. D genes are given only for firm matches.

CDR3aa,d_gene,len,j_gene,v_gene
ASSGGGTGSGWEQY,TRBD1,14,TRBJ2-5,TRBV6-1
ASSRVSGRGNEQF,TRBD2,13,TRBJ2-1,TRBV11-3
ASSDQGGAYEQY,NA,12,TRBJ2-7,TRBV2
ASGGTGDPYEQY,TRBD1,12,NA,TRBV10-1
ASSQGQGLRAF,TRBD1,11,TRBJ1-1,TRBV4-1
ASSPPSSRGSDTQY,NA,14,TRBJ2-3,TRBV18
ASRYGTGGAYNSPLH,TRBD1,15,TRBJ1-6,TRBV28
ASSPSTGGSNYGYT,TRBD1,14,TRBJ1-2,TRBV14
ASSSNDRSGYT,NA,11,TRBJ1-2,TRBV27
ASRTGLAGANTGELF,TRBD2,15,TRBJ2-2,TRBV5-1
ASRPGTGGLETQY,TRBD1,13,TRBJ2-5,TRBV11-2
ASSSLAGAGSYEQY,TRBD2,14,TRBJ2-7,TRBV6-5
ASSHGAVSTDTQY,NA,13,TRBJ2-3,TRBV4-1
ASSLVEGPIYEQY,NA,13,TRBJ2-7,TRBV28
ASRALQGLGTEAF,TRBD1,13,TRBJ1-1,TRBV13
ASSFSTRSAANVLT,NA,14,TRBJ2-6,TRBV28
ATSRDLSEKLF,NA,11,TRBJ1-4,TRBV15
SVVSDSLMAF,NA,10,TRBJ1-1,TRBV29-1
ASSQSVGGGTQY,NA,12,TRBJ2-5,TRBV4-1
ASSLRVGGNTDTQY,TRBD2,14,TRBJ2-3,TRBV7-6
ASSTGQATNEKLF,TRBD1,13,TRBJ1-4,TRBV5-1
ASSLTYLNTEAF,NA,12,TRBJ1-1,TRBV6-1
ASYHRQNLGETQY,NA,13,TRBJ2-5,TRBV5-6
ASSLNRASGNTIY,NA,13,TRBJ1-3,TRBV5-4
ASTQGFSYEQY,NA,11,TRBJ2-7,TRBV28
ASSQAHKTGGLSYEQY,TRBD1,16,NA,TRBV14
ASSLDRISPSNTGELF,NA,16,TRBJ2-2,TRBV27
ASSLGQGYNEQF,TRBD1,12,TRBJ2-1,TRBV27
ASSPPGLGNYEQY,TRBD2,13,TRBJ2-7,TRBV28
ASSYSSGSLQETQY,TRBD2,14,TRBJ2-5,TRBV27
AWSVLQGAAYEQY,TRBD1,13,NA,TRBV30
ASSSWTSGRQSDTQY,TRBD2,15,TRBJ2-3,TRBV28